The 25 T cell receptor beta chains listed next were all sequenced from one sample in a study of blood T cells in healthy people across ages. Combining a sample-barcoded 5' primer with a J-beta primer mix, a second PCR ran for about 7 to 11 cycles. TCRdb re-derived calls from the 5' RACE reads in MiXCR, one entry per CDR3 protein. The data hold 1,500,000 or so distinct CDR3 sequences, with under 55% observed a single time. The sequencing sample was made of blood. Receptors were obtained from a woman aged 18-29 years in good health.

There are a few counts of this clonotype. This sequence joins TRBV6-1 and TRBJ1-6, with D perhaps TRBD1 (5 bases). The germline V gene has CDR1 MNHNS and CDR2 SASEGT. The CDR3 sequence is 13 residues long. V lost 5 bases to trimming and J lost 9 bases, with 11 bases between them. The CDR3 reads CASSRGTGSPLHF. The CDR3 bases are TGTGCCAGCAGTAGGGGAACAGGTTCACCCCTCCACTTT.

CDR3 nucleotides: TGTGCCAGCTCACCGGGTCCCCCCCCGGATACGCAGTATTTT. The encoded protein is CASSPGPPPDTQYF. The V and J genes are TRBV18 and TRBJ2-3; D remains unclear. The ends were cut back, 3 bases at V and 6 bases at J, with 13 bases in the middle. The CDR3 totals 14 residues. The germline gives CDR1 KGHSH, CDR2 LQKENI.

V usage is TRBV12-3 or TRBV12-4 and J usage is TRBJ2-5, with D perhaps matching TRBD2 (5 bases). The CDR3 consists of 13 residues. V was clipped by 6 bases and J by 5 bases, with 13 bases between them. The CDR3 coding sequence is TGTGCCAGCAGCGACTCAACGGGGGAGACCCAGTACTTC. Translation: CASSDSTGETQYF.

V gene TRBV28 combines with J gene TRBJ2-5; D might be TRBD1 or TRBD2, each matching 5 bases. CDR1 and CDR2 (germline): MDHEN, SYDVKM. The length of the CDR3 is 14 residues. Trimming removed 5 bases from V and 1 base from J, with 11 bases in between. CDR3 protein: CASSASGAQETQYF. The DNA of the CDR3 is TGTGCCAGCAGTGCCTCCGGGGCCCAAGAGACCCAGTACTTC.

This rearrangement joins TRBV7-3 to TRBJ2-5; either TRBD1 or TRBD2 may supply D (6 bases each). The germline V and J ends were trimmed by 2 bases and 11 bases, with 24 bases remaining between them. Germline CDR1 and CDR2: SGHTA and FQGTGA. The CDR3 is 16 residues long. The CDR3 DNA is TGTGCCAGCAGCTTATCAGTCACGGCGGGACACAATGAGCAGTACTTC. Translating gives CASSLSVTAGHNEQYF.

The sample holds a few counts of this clonotype. The J gene is TRBJ2-1, the V gene TRBV15; TRBD1 matches at 7 bases. The length of the CDR3 is 13 residues. Germline values: CDR1 LNHNV, CDR2 YYDKDF (reference sequence). With V trimmed by 6 bases and J by 7 bases, 6 bases remained unmatched. The CDR3 is CATRQTGLNEQFF. DNA of the CDR3: TGTGCCACCAGGCAGACAGGGCTTAATGAGCAGTTCTTC.

J is TRBJ2-7 and V is TRBV7-2, with TRBD2 matching 10 bases. The CDR3 runs to 15 residues. Trimming cost V 5 bases and J 0 bases; bases outside gene matches: 4. CDR1 and CDR2 (germline): SGHTA, FQGNSA. The CDR3 region has the DNA TGTGCCAGCAGCCGGGCTAGCGGGGGCTCCTACGAGCAGTACTTC. Protein sequence: CASSRASGGSYEQYF.

CDR3 sequence (DNA): TGCGCCAGCATGCCGGGACAGACCTACAATGAGCAGTTCTTC. Protein product: CASMPGQTYNEQFF. The V call is TRBV5-1, the J call TRBJ2-1, with 7 bases fitting TRBD1. From germline, CDR1 is SGHRS and CDR2 YFSETQ. Trimming took 6 bases from V and 2 from J; bases not matched to a gene: 5. The CDR3 has 14 amino acids. The whole variable domain, remainder taken from reference TRBV5-1 and TRBJ2-1, is KAGVTQTPRYLIKTRGQQVTLSCSPISGHRSVSWYQQTPGQGLQFLFEYFSETQRNKGNFPGRFSGRQFSNSRSEMNVSTLELGDSALYLCASMPGQTYNEQFFGPGTRLTVL.

The genes are TRBV20-1 and TRBJ1-1; 7 bases line up with TRBD1. CDR1 is DFQATT, CDR2 SNEGSKA, per germline (reference sequence). The length of the CDR3 is 15 residues. V dropped 5 bases and J dropped 3; count of bases not matched to a gene: 12. DNA for the CDR3: TGCAGTGCTTCAACAGGGGTACGAGGGTACACTGAAGCTTTCTTT. Residues: CSASTGVRGYTEAFF.

This clonotype was seen at least ten times. This chain connects TRBV29-1 to TRBJ2-7, with D possibly TRBD1 on 5 matching bases. CDR1 is SQVTM, CDR2 ANQGSEA, per germline. V lost 3 bases and J lost 4, with 13 bases in between. CDR3 length equals 13 residues. CDR3 amino acids: CSVEGQGDYEQYF. CDR3 DNA sequence: TGCAGCGTTGAGGGGCAGGGTGATTACGAGCAGTACTTC.

The chain recombines TRBV7-2 with TRBJ2-1; 9 bases match TRBD1. Germline CDR1 is SGHTA and CDR2 is FQGNSA. There are 16 residues in the CDR3. V lost 1 base to trimming and J lost 6 bases; unmatched junction nucleotides: 7. This chain's CDR3 is CASSLGDRVVGNEQFF. CDR3 nucleotides: TGTGCCAGCAGCTTAGGGGACAGGGTCGTCGGCAATGAGCAGTTCTTC.

The table lists this clonotype with a few counts. J is TRBJ1-2 and V is TRBV7-9; 7 bases fit TRBD1. The CDR3 sequence is 16 residues long. The germline V gene encodes CDR1 SEHNR and CDR2 FQNEAQ (reference sequence). J was trimmed by 1 base and V by 3 bases; bases with no gene match: 8. This CDR3 is CASSLGTTGFNYGYTF. For the CDR3, the DNA is TGTGCCAGCAGCTTGGGAACGACAGGGTTTAACTATGGCTACACCTTC.

The chain employs TRBV6-6 and TRBJ1-6, with D unresolved. The CDR3 is 16 amino acids. Germline assignment: CDR1 MNHNY and CDR2 SVGAGI (reference sequence). With 3 bases removed from V and 6 bases from J, the gap between germline ends came to 15 bases. In DNA form, the CDR3 reads TGTGCCAGCAGTTATAATTCCCCAGGCTCTAATTCACCCCTCCACTTT. Translated: CASSYNSPGSNSPLHF.

This clonotype was seen only a few times. The chain carries TRBV5-1 and TRBJ2-4, with 8 positions matching TRBD2. Losses at the gene ends were 4 bases for V and 5 bases for J; bases not matched to a gene: 11. CDR1 SGHRS and CDR2 YFSETQ come from the germline V gene. The CDR3 sequence is 16 residues long. CDR3 coding DNA: TGCGCCAGCAGCATAGTCTCCGGGACTAGAGAAAACATTCAGTACTTC. Translating gives CASSIVSGTRENIQYF.

This chain uses TRBV27 with TRBJ1-1; no clear D. Germline CDR1 is MNHEY and CDR2 is SMNVEV (reference sequence). This CDR3 comprises 14 residues. V lost 5 bases and J lost 3, with 13 bases in between. CDR3 bases: TGTGCCAGCAGTCCGTCTCCGGTGGACACTGAAGCTTTCTTT. It is translated as CASSPSPVDTEAFF.

The chain links TRBV6-2 or TRBV6-3 to TRBJ1-2, with a possible D match to TRBD1 (6 bases). The V end was cut by 6 bases, the J end by 6 bases, with 20 bases between. The CDR3 spans 15 residues. Germline CDR1 and CDR2: MNHEY and SVGEGT. CDR3 residues: CASSPINRERDGYTF. The CDR3 region has the DNA TGTGCCAGCAGCCCCATAAACAGGGAGAGAGATGGCTACACCTTC.

The rearrangement links TRBV2 to TRBJ2-2; D is possibly TRBD2 (5 bases). The CDR3 contains 13 residues. Germline lookup yields CDR1 SNHLY and CDR2 FYNNEI. V lost 3 bases to trimming and J lost 5 bases, with 7 bases between them. CDR3 sequence reads: CASSDPGTGELFF. Written as DNA, the CDR3 is TGTGCCAGCAGTGACCCGGGGACCGGGGAGCTGTTTTTT.

V usage is TRBV20-1 and J usage is TRBJ2-3, with 11 bases that match TRBD2. CDR3 size: 15 residues. Germline loops: CDR1 DFQATT, CDR2 SNEGSKA (reference sequence). V was clipped by 4 bases and J by 1 base; unmatched bases: 4. The DNA for the CDR3 is TGCAGTGCTACCCAGACTAGCGGGGGCACAGATACGCAGTATTTT. This codes for CSATQTSGGTDTQYF.

The V gene is TRBV29-1, the J gene TRBJ2-7; D gene unclear. The CDR3 covers 13 residues. CDR1 is SQVTM and CDR2 is ANQGSEA in the germline V gene. The germline V and J ends were trimmed by 4 bases and 5 bases, with 15 bases remaining between them. The CDR3 loop reads CSVATLLRHEQYF. For the CDR3, the DNA is TGCAGCGTTGCCACCTTATTAAGACACGAGCAGTACTTC.

The chain has TRBV7-2 and TRBJ2-3; D could derive from TRBD1 or TRBD2 (5 bases each). Looked up from germline, CDR1 is SGHTA and CDR2 is FQGNSA. Trimming left V 6 bases short and J 6 bases short, with 19 bases between. The CDR3 extends over 15 amino acids. CDR3 sequence: CASRQTAGASDTQYF. The CDR3 DNA reads as TGTGCCAGCAGACAGACAGCCGGGGCATCGGATACGCAGTATTTT.

This clonotype was seen a handful of times. This chain uses TRBV2 with TRBJ1-1; no clear D gene. Germline loops: CDR1 SNHLY, CDR2 FYNNEI. Deletions cut 1 base from V and 3 bases from J, with 9 bases between. CDR3 length: 14 residues. CDR3 coding DNA: TGTGCCAGCAGTGAAGAAGGGATATACACTGAAGCTTTCTTT. This sequence encodes CASSEEGIYTEAFF.

The V gene is TRBV9, the J gene TRBJ1-2; 9 bases line up with TRBD1. Per the germline V gene, CDR1 is SGDLS and CDR2 is YYNGEE. V dropped 2 bases and J dropped 2; count of bases not matched to a gene: 7. The CDR3 has 16 residues. DNA for the CDR3: TGTGCCAGCAGCGTCAATCCGGGACAGGGAAACTATGGCTACACCTTC. Amino acid sequence: CASSVNPGQGNYGYTF.

This clonotype was counted once. The rearrangement uses TRBV20-1 and TRBJ2-1; D gene uncertain. The CDR3 is 11 residues long. The V gene's germline CDR1 is DFQATT and CDR2 SNEGSKA (reference sequence). V was cut by 5 bases and J by 7 bases, with 9 bases left in between. The CDR3 coding sequence is TGCAGTGCTCTCGGGTTGAATGAGCAGTTCTTC. This translates into CSALGLNEQFF.

This clonotype came up once. The chain links TRBV9 to TRBJ2-3; D may be TRBD1 (5 bases). The CDR3 loop spans 14 amino acids. Trimming removed 1 base at V and 4 bases at J, with 10 bases between. Germline values: CDR1 SGDLS, CDR2 YYNGEE. The CDR3 coding sequence is TGTGCCAGCAGCGTACCAGGGATATCAGATACGCAGTATTTT. Its translation is CASSVPGISDTQYF.

Only a few counts were recorded for this clonotype. The V gene is TRBV7-8, the J gene TRBJ1-2; D is unclear. Germline V CDR1 and CDR2: SGHVS, FQNEAQ. With 4 bases removed from V and 4 bases from J, the gap between germline ends came to 25 bases. The CDR3 runs to 18 residues. The DNA for the CDR3 is TGTGCCAGCAGCTCACTTGACGTTTGGCGGATTGGGAGCTATGGCTACACCTTC. This codes for CASSSLDVWRIGSYGYTF.